This entry is about one T cell receptor beta chain. Its antigen remains unknown. Each diagnosis was determined on the basis of clinical symptoms, serum thyroxine, TRAb, thyroid ultrasound and orbital computed tomography. The authors amplified TCR beta CDR3 regions, and they did so from RNA transcripts for repertoire sequencing. Scientists carried out first-round RT-PCR using HTBI primers and then a second-round multiplex PCR. TCRdb reanalysed the multiplex PCR reads using MiXCR and keeps one entry per CDR3 protein. The data contain roughly 400,000 distinct CDR3 sequences, roughly 14% of them singletons. The data were taken from a study of Graves' ophthalmopathy and Graves' hyperthyroidism. Study-wide context: Peripheral blood was gathered at the point of initial diagnosis, before any treatment started. Whole-study results and caveats: For predicting ophthalmopathy progression, the model had nearly 71% sensitivity and 72.22% specificity. Blood was where most expanded thyroid clonotypes above 0.001 frequency also turned up.

Trimming pared 3 bases from V and 7 bases from J, leaving 13 bases between. The CDR3 has 13 residues. CDR1 and CDR2 (germline): LGHDT, YNNKEL (reference sequence). Sequenced sample: peripheral blood. The TCR originated in a woman aged 18-29 years with stable Graves' hyperthyroidism. The V and J genes are TRBV3-1 and TRBJ2-7; a weak D match, TRBD2 (5 bases). For the CDR3, the DNA is TGTGCCAGCAGCCATAAAGCGGCGAATGAGCAGTACTTC. Translating gives CASSHKAANEQYF.